This section outlines one TCR beta chain sequence together with its context. TCRdb redid the calling of the reads with MiXCR, one entry per CDR3 protein. The table has about 530,000 distinct CDR3 sequences, around a quarter seen once. Per germline, CDR1 SGHVT and CDR2 SQSDAQ. This CDR3 is built from 17 residues. Trimming pared 3 bases from V and 3 bases from J, leaving 18 bases between. These data come from a study of T cell repertoires in cytomegalovirus infection. The sequenced material came from PBMCs. This sequence was found in a human donor in good health (CMV status not recorded). Some clones in this sample may be carry-over from other donors' samples. The chain is built from TRBV7-4 and TRBJ2-1; D may be TRBD1 or TRBD2 (5 bases each). The CDR3 DNA is TGTGCCAGCAGCTTCCCCCTGGGGGACCCAAACTACAATGAGCAGTTCTTC. Translated, it gives CASSFPLGDPNYNEQFF.